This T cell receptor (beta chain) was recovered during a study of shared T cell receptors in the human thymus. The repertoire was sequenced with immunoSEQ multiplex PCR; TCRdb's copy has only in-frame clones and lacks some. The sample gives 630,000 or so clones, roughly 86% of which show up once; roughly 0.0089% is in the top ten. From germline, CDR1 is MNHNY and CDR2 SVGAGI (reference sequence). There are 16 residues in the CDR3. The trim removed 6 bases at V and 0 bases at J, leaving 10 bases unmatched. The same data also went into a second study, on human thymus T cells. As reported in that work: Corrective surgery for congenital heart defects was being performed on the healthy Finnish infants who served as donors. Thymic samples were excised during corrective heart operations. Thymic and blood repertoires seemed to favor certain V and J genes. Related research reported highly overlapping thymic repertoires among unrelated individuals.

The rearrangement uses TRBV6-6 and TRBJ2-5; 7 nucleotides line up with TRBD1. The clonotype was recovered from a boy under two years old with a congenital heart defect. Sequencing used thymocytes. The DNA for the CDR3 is TGTGCCAGCAGCCAACTCGGGACAGCGTACCAAGAGACCCAGTACTTC. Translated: CASSQLGTAYQETQYF.